This TCR beta chain was obtained from a study of post-analysis software for immune sequencing data. Study observations and caveats: TRBV segments more frequent in patients than in controls numbered roughly five and included TRBV5-6, TRBV5-1 and TRBV20-1.

The CDR3 length is 15 residues. Germline values: CDR1 SGDLS, CDR2 YYNGEE. V dropped 0 bases and J dropped 9; count of bases not matched to a gene: 6. Worth noting for this clonotype: No antigen is known for it.

Prepared TCR beta cDNA libraries contained unique molecular identifiers. TCRdb reanalysed the PCR reads using MiXCR and keeps one entry per CDR3 protein. The sample has approximately 460,000 distinct CDR3 sequences; under 55% are singletons. The TCR originated in a girl aged 5 to 17 with multiple sclerosis. Sequenced sample: blood. V gene TRBV9 combines with J gene TRBJ2-1, with 10 bases fitting TRBD2. CDR3 bases: TGTGCCAGCAGCGTAGAGGATGCTAGCGGGAGTGAGCAGTTCTTC. Translated, it gives CASSVEDASGSEQFF.